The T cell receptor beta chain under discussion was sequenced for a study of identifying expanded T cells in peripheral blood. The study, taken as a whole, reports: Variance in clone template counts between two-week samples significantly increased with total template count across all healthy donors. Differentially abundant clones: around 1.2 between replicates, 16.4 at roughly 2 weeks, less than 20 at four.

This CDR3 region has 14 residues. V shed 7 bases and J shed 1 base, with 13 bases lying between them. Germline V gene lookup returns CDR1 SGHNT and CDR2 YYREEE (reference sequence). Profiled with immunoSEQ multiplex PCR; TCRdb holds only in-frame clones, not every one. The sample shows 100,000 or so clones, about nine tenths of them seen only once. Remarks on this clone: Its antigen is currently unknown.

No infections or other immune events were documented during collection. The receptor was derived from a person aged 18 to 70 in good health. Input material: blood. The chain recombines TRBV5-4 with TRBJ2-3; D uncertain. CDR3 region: CASLTVDGTDTQYF. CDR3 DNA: TGTGCCAGCCTTACGGTTGACGGCACAGATACGCAGTATTTT.